The entry below describes one T cell receptor (beta chain). Profiling relied on immunoSEQ multiplex PCR, and the TCRdb table lists in-frame clones only, not all of them. The data contain under 90,000 clones, 80% of them singletons. The data derive from a study of T cell clones after liver transplantation. The CDR3 contains 15 residues. From germline, CDR1 is SEHNR and CDR2 FQNEAQ (reference sequence). The V end lost 5 bases, the J end lost 3 bases, and 13 bases lay between the germline ends. This chain links TRBV7-9 with TRBJ2-2; no reliable D call. The sequencing used CD4+ T cells from blood, collected before liver transplant. The receptor's source is a human donor who received a liver transplant. DNA for the CDR3: TGTGCCAGCAGCCCGAACACCCCCTACACCGGGGAGCTGTTTTTT. Its protein product is CASSPNTPYTGELFF.